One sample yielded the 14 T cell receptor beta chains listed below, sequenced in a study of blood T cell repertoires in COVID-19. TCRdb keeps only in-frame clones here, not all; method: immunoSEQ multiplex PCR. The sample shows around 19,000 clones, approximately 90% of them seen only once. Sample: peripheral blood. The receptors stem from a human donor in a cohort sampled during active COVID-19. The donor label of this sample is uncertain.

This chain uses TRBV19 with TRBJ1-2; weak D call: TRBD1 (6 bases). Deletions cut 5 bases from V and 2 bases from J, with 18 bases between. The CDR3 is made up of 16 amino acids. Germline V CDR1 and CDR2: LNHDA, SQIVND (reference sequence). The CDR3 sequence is CASSLFITGTNYGYTF. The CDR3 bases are TGTGCCAGTAGTCTATTTATTACTGGGACAAACTATGGCTACACCTTC.

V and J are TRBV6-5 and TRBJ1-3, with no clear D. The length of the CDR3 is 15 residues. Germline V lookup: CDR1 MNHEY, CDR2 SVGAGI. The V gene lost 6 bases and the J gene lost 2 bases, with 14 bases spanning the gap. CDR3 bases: TGTGCCAGCAGCCTTGCGTCGCGGGCTGGAAACACCATATATTTT. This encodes CASSLASRAGNTIYF.

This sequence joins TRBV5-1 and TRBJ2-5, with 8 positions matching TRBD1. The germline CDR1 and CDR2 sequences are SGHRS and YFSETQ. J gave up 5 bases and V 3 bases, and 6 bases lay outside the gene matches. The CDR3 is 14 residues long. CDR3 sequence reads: CASSSPGGAETQYF. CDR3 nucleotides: TGCGCCAGCAGCTCCCCAGGGGGCGCGGAGACCCAGTACTTC.

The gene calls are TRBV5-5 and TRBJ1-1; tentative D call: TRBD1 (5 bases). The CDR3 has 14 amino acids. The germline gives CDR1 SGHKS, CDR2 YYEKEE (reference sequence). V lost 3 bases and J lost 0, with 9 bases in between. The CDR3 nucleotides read TGTGCCAGCAGCTACAGGAATTTGAACACTGAAGCTTTCTTT. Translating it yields CASSYRNLNTEAFF.

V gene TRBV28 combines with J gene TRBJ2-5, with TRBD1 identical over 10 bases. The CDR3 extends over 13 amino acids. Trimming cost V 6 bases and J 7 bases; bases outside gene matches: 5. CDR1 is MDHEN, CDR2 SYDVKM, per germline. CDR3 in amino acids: CASRGTGAVTQYF. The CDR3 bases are TGTGCCAGCAGAGGGACAGGGGCAGTGACCCAGTACTTC.

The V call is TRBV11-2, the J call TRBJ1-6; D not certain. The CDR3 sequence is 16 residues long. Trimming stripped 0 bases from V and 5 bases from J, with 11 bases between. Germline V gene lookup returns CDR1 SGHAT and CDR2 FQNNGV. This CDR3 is CASSLDRGMDNSPLHF. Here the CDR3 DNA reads TGTGCCAGCAGCTTAGATCGGGGAATGGATAATTCACCCCTCCACTTT.

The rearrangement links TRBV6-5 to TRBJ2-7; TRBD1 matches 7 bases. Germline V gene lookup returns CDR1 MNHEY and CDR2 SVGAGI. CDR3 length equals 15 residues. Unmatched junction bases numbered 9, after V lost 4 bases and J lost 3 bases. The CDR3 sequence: CASSSRQGLNYEQYF. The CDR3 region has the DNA TGTGCCAGCAGTTCTCGACAGGGCCTCAACTACGAGCAGTACTTC.

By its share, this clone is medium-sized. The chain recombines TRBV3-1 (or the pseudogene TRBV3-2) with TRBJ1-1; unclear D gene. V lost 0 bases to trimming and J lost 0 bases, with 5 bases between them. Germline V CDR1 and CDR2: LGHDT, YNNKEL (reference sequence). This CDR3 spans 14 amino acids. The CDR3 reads CASSQDHMNTEAFF. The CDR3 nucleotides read TGTGCCAGCAGCCAAGATCACATGAACACTGAAGCTTTCTTT.

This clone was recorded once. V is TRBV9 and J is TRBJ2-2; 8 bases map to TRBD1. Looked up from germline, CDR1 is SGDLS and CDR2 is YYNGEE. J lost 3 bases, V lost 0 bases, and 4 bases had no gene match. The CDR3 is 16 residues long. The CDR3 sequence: CASSVGTGLDTGELFF. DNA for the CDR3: TGTGCCAGCAGCGTAGGGACAGGGTTGGACACCGGGGAGCTGTTTTTT.

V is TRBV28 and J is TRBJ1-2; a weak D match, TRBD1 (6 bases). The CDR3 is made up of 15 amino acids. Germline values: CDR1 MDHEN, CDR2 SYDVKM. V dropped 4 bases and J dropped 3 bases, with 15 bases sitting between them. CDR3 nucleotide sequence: TGTGCCAGCAGTTCCCTGAGGGGGTATGACTATGGCTACACCTTC. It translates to CASSSLRGYDYGYTF.

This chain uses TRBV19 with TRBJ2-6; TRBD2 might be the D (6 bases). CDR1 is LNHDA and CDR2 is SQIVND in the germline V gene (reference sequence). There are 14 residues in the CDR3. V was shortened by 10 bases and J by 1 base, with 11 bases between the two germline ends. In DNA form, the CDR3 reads TGTGCCACCTCTGGGGGGTCTGGGGCCAACGTCCTGACTTTC. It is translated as CATSGGSGANVLTF.

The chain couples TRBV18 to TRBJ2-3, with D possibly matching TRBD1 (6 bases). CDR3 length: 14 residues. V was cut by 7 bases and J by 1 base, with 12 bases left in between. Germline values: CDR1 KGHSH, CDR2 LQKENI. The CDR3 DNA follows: TGTGCCAGCTTAACAGGGAAGGGCACAGATACGCAGTATTTT. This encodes CASLTGKGTDTQYF.

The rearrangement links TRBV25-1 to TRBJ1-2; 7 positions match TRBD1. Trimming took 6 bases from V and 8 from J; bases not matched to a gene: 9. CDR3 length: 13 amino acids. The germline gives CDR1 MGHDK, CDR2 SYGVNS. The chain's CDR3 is CASRATGTWGYTF. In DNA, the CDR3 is TGTGCCAGCAGGGCGACAGGGACTTGGGGCTACACCTTC.

The CDR3 spells CASSLRFEGPETQYF. As DNA, the CDR3 is TGTGCCAGCAGCCTTAGGTTCGAGGGTCCGGAGACCCAGTACTTC. The chain has TRBV7-2 and TRBJ2-5; the D gene is possibly TRBD2 (5 bases). Germline V gene lookup returns CDR1 SGHTA and CDR2 FQGNSA. This CDR3 contains 15 residues. Trimming removed 5 bases at V and 5 bases at J, with 18 bases between.